Here is one T cell receptor beta chain with its context. What it binds is unknown. Sequencing targeted expressed TCRB transcripts, as all isolated RNA had been reverse transcribed. Naive, central memory and regulatory T cell samples averaged roughly 3.8 million reads. The table came from immunoSEQ multiplex PCR; TCRdb's copy has only in-frame clones and leaves some out. Here the sample spans hundreds of thousands of clones, around 15% being singletons. The data originate from a study of beta chain features in type 1 diabetes. Study overall: The number of sorted cells examined across all samples was around 98 million.

Broader study findings: Patients and controls would be equally affected if PCR favored shorter templates. Moderate yet significant TCRB CDR3 shortening was seen in Type 1 diabetes patients in all four CD4+ subsets.

With 8 bases removed from V and 3 bases from J, the gap between germline ends came to 17 bases. The CDR3 has 14 residues. The germline CDR1 and CDR2 sequences are WSHSY and SAAADI. The chain carries TRBV10-2 and TRBJ2-7, with a weak D call TRBD2 (5 bases). This TCR was sampled from a young man with type 1 diabetes. The material sequenced was naive CD4+ T cells from blood. The DNA for the CDR3 is TGCGCCAGCCGTGCCCTAGGACTTCTCTACGAGCAGTACTTC. Residues: CASRALGLLYEQYF.